This TCR beta chain comes out of a study of OX40 agonist ivuxolimab in advanced cancers. The overall study: As their treatment, patients were administered ivuxolimab, an agonistic anti-OX40 (CD134) antibody. The patients received ivuxolimab by intravenous route every 2 weeks at 0.01 to 10 mg/kg. Study outcomes and limitations: At doses 0.1 to 3.0 mg/kg, CD4+ and CD8+ clones expanded.

Samples were taken at baseline and on day 1 of cycles 4 and 7. Details on this clone: Its cognate antigen is unknown.

Germline values: CDR1 MNHEY, CDR2 SVGAGI. The CDR3 contains 16 residues. V was pared by 0 bases and J by 4 bases, with 7 bases of the junction left unmatched. The table came from immunoSEQ multiplex PCR; TCRdb's copy has only in-frame clones and leaves some out. This sample yields more than 80,000 clones, of which 85% to 90% are seen a single time; just under 2% belongs to the top ten. The receptor's source is an adult with an advanced solid tumor such as melanoma, head and neck, liver or kidney cancer. The chain carries TRBV6-5 and TRBJ2-7; 9 nucleotides line up with TRBD2. Here the sequenced sample was CD4+ or CD8+ T cells sorted from blood, taken in a trial of the OX40 agonist ivuxolimab. The chain's CDR3 is CASSYSILAGNYEQYF. The CDR3 DNA is TGTGCCAGCAGTTACTCGATTCTAGCGGGGAATTACGAGCAGTACTTC.